This TCR beta chain is from a study of B cell selection in AIRE deficiency. Whole-study results and caveats: Of roughly 3,400 shared Treg TCRbeta sequences, 25% to 35% were healthy-donor-only and about 9.1% patient-only.

A word on this clone: Its antigen is currently unknown.

The germline V and J ends were trimmed by 5 bases and 0 bases, with 10 bases remaining between them. The CDR3 is 14 residues long. Germline CDR1 reads SGHAT; CDR2 reads FQDESV (reference sequence). CD4+CD127+ cells were sorted as the conventional CD4 T cells. As originally analysed: Approximately 1x10^5 patient and about 130,000 healthy donor in-frame TCRbeta sequences came from conventional T cells. TCRdb keeps only in-frame clones here, not all; method: immunoSEQ multiplex PCR. D and trimming come from the DNA, and the V and J calls and clone size come from that table. Of tens of thousands of clones listed, 95% to 98% are singletons.

The clonotype comes from a human donor with AIRE deficiency. Sequencing input: conventional CD4+ T cells sorted from PBMCs. The V call is TRBV11-1, the J call TRBJ1-1, with D unclear. The CDR3 region is CASSPTSMNTEAFF. In DNA form, the CDR3 reads TGTGCCAGCAGCCCCACAAGCATGAACACTGAAGCTTTCTTT.